Sequencing of this T cell receptor (beta chain) was carried out in a study of radiation and T cells in renal cell carcinoma. Data came from immunoSEQ multiplex PCR; TCRdb stores just in-frame clones and leaves some out. The sample yields thousands of clones, almost 65% seen once. Described treatment: treatment-naive control, cytoreductive nephrectomy. Clear cell pathology was present in this patient's renal cell carcinoma. General study findings and limits: Irradiated tumors held more dominant CDR3 motifs than control tumors. Compared with controls, irradiated tumors showed greater TCR clonality.

CDR1 and CDR2 from the germline V gene are SGHRS and YFSETQ. Trimming shortened V by 6 bases and J by 3 bases, and 15 bases separated the two germline ends. This CDR3 region has 14 residues. A note on this clone: The antigen is not known.

The V call is TRBV5-1, the J call TRBJ1-1; the D gene is possibly TRBD1 (5 bases). The receptor was isolated from a woman aged 65 to 85 with renal cell carcinoma. Sequenced here: tumor tissue, sampled from a patient whose treatment was nephrectomy without radiotherapy. The CDR3 DNA reads TGCGCCAGCAACTGGGGGGGACGGGACACTGAAGCTTTCTTT. This sequence encodes CASNWGGRDTEAFF.